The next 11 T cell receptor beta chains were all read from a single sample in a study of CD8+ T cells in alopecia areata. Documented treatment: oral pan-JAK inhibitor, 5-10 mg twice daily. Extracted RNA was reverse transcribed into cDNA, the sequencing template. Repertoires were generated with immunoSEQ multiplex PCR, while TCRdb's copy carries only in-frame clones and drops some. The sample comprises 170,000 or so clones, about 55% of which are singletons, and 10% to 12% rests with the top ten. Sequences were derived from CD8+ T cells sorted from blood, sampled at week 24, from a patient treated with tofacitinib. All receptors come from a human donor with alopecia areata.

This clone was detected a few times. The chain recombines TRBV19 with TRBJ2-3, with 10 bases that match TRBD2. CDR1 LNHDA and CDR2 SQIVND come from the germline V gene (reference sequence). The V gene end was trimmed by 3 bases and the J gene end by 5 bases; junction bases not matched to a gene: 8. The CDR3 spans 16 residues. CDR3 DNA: TGTGCCAGTAGTATCGGGCTAGCGGGGGAAGGAGATACGCAGTATTTT. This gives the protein CASSIGLAGEGDTQYF.

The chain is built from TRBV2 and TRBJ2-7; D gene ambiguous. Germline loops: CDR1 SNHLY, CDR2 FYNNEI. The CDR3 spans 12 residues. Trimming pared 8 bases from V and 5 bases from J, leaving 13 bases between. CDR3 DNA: TGTGCCAGCCTCGACGTGGCCCACGAGCAGTACTTC. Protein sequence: CASLDVAHEQYF.

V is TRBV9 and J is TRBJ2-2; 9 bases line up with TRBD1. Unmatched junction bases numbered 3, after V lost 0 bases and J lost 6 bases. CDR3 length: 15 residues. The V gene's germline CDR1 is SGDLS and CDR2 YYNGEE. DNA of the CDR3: TGTGCCAGCAGCGTAGACAGGGGGCTGGCCGGGGAGCTGTTTTTT. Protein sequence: CASSVDRGLAGELFF. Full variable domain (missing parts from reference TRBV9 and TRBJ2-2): DSGVTQTPKHLITATGQRVTLRCSPRSGDLSVYWYQQSLDQGLQFLIQYYNGEERAKGNILERFSAQQFPDLHSELNLSSLELGDSALYFCASSVDRGLAGELFFGEGSRLTVL.

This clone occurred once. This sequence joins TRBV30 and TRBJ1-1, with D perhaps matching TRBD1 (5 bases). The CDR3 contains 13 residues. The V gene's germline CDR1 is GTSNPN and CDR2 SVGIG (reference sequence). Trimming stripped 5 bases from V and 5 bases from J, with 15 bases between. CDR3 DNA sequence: TGTGCCTGGGGGTTGGGGGTAGGGACTGAAGCTTTCTTT. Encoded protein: CAWGLGVGTEAFF.

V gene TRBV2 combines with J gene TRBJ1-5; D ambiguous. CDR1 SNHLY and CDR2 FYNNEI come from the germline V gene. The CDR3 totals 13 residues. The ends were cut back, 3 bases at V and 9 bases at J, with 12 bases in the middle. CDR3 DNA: TGTGCCAGCAGTGAGAGGGATCAAGGGCCCCAGCATTTT. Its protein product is CASSERDQGPQHF. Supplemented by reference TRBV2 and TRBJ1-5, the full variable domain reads EPEVTQTPSHQVTQMGQEVILRCVPISNHLYFYWYRQILGQKVEFLVSFYNNEISEKSEIFDDQFSVERPDGSNFTLKIRSTKLEDSAMYFCASSERDQGPQHFGDGTRLSIL.

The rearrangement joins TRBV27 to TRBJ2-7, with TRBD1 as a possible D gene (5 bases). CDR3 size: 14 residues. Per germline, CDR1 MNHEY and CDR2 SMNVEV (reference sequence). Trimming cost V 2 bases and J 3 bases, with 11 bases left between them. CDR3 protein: CASSLRTYDYEQYF. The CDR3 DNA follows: TGTGCCAGCAGTTTACGGACATACGACTACGAGCAGTACTTC.

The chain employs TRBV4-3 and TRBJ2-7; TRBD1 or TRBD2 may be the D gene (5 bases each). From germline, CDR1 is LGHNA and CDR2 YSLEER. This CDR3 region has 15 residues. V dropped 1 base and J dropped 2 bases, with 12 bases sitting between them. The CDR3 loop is CASSQGRGAAYEQYF. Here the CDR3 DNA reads TGCGCCAGCAGCCAAGGGAGAGGGGCGGCCTACGAGCAGTACTTC.

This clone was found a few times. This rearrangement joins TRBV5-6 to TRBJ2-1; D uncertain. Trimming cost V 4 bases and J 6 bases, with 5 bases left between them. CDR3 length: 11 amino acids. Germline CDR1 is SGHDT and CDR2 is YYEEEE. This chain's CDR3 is CASSAINEQFF. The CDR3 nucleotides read TGTGCCAGCAGCGCTATCAATGAGCAGTTCTTC.

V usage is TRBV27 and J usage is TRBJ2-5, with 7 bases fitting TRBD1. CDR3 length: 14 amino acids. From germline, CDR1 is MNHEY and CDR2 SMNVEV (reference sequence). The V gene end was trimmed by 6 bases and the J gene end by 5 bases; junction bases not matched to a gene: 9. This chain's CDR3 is CASRPLGQRETQYF. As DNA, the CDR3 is TGTGCCAGCAGACCCTTGGGACAGAGGGAGACCCAGTACTTC.

DNA of the CDR3: TGCGCCAGCAGCCAAGATGGGAGAATCTCCTCCTACAATGAGCAGTTCTTC. Residues: CASSQDGRISSYNEQFF. V is TRBV4-3 and J is TRBJ2-1, with a tentative D call TRBD2 (5 bases). The CDR3 totals 17 residues. Trimming pared 0 bases from V and 0 bases from J, leaving 12 bases between. Germline CDR1 LGHNA, CDR2 YSLEER.

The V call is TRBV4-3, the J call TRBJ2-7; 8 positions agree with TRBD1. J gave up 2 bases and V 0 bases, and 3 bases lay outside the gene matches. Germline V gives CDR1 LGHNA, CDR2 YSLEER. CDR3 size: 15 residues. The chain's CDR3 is CASSQERTGPYEQYF. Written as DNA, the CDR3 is TGCGCCAGCAGCCAAGAGAGGACAGGGCCCTACGAGCAGTACTTC.